This TCR beta chain comes out of a study of OX40 agonist ivuxolimab in advanced cancers. About the study: At doses from 0.01 to 10 mg/kg, patients were given intravenous ivuxolimab every 2 weeks. Study-level findings and limits: Partial responders at 0.1-3.0 mg/kg showed near-lowest clonal expansion. Low normalized clonal expansion also occurred in some nonresponding patients.

The germline V gene encodes CDR1 MNHEY and CDR2 SMNVEV (reference sequence). This CDR3 has 16 amino acids. V was pared by 8 bases and J by 4 bases, with 21 bases between. TCRdb's table, derived via immunoSEQ multiplex PCR, lists solely in-frame clones and lacks some. The repertoire holds 40,000 to 50,000 clones, more than 85% seen once, with roughly 4.4% in the top ten. A note on this clone: The antigen is undetermined.

This specimen consisted of CD4+ or CD8+ T cells sorted from blood, obtained in a trial of the OX40 agonist ivuxolimab. V is TRBV27 and J is TRBJ2-1, with D perhaps matching TRBD1 or TRBD2 (5 bases each). This sequence was found in an adult with an advanced solid tumor such as melanoma, head and neck, liver or kidney cancer. CDR3 nucleotides: TGTGCCAGCTCCTCGCAAGGTTGGGGGATTTACAATGAGCAGTTCTTC. Translated: CASSSQGWGIYNEQFF.